This T cell receptor beta chain is drawn from a study of blood T cells in healthy people across ages. Germline V gene data show CDR1 as LNHDA and CDR2 as SQIVND (reference sequence). CDR3 length: 16 amino acids. V lost 7 bases and J 0 bases, leaving 16 bases between the germline ends. PCR was performed a second time for 7 to 11 cycles using a sample-barcoded 5' primer and a J-beta primer mix. TCRdb passed the 5' RACE reads through MiXCR, listing each CDR3 protein once. The repertoire holds about 1.6 million distinct CDR3 sequences, with almost 35% as singletons. The rearrangement links TRBV19 to TRBJ2-1; D perhaps matches TRBD2 (6 bases). The sequenced sample consisted of blood. This TCR came from a woman in her twenties or thirties in good health. The CDR3 protein is CASKVGGKGSYNEQFF. In DNA, the CDR3 is TGTGCCAGTAAAGTTGGAGGGAAGGGCTCCTACAATGAGCAGTTCTTC.